Below are 21 T cell receptor beta chains sequenced from a single sample in a study of cytomegalovirus exposure and HLA in healthy donors. Vbeta (60) and Jbeta (13) primers were used in the PCR. Produced via immunoSEQ multiplex PCR; TCRdb's table is partial and in-frame only. Counted here are some 130,000 clones, about 77% occurring once; the ten biggest clones make up 1.2%. What was sequenced was PBMCs. The source is a man aged 50 or older in good health and CMV-seronegative.

The rearrangement uses TRBV5-4 and TRBJ2-5; 8 nucleotides match TRBD2. Trimming cost V 7 bases and J 2 bases; bases outside gene matches: 10. The CDR3 runs to 15 residues. Germline V gene data show CDR1 as SGHNT and CDR2 as YYREEE (reference sequence). The CDR3 region is CASGRGGITQETQYF. The CDR3 DNA is TGTGCCAGCGGCCGGGGGGGCATTACACAAGAGACCCAGTACTTC.

This chain connects TRBV5-1 to TRBJ1-2; 8 bases are a match to TRBD1. CDR1 is SGHRS and CDR2 is YFSETQ in the germline V gene. This CDR3 is built from 13 residues. V gave up 4 bases and J gave up 4 bases; unmatched junction bases: 3. The CDR3: CASSGDRGYGYTF. The DNA of the CDR3 is TGCGCCAGCAGCGGAGACAGGGGCTATGGCTACACCTTC.

The rearrangement links TRBV4-3 to TRBJ2-7, with 7 bases lining up with TRBD1. Germline V lookup: CDR1 LGHNA, CDR2 YSLEER. The CDR3 has 14 amino acids. With V trimmed by 1 base and J by 5 bases, 5 bases remained unmatched. The CDR3 region is CASSQATGRHEQYF. The CDR3, as DNA: TGCGCCAGCAGCCAAGCGACAGGGCGGCACGAGCAGTACTTC.

V gene TRBV27 combines with J gene TRBJ2-1; 14 nucleotides match TRBD2. The germline V gene encodes CDR1 MNHEY and CDR2 SMNVEV (reference sequence). The V segment lost 10 bases and the J segment 7 bases; nucleotides outside the gene matches: 9. This CDR3 region has 15 residues. CDR3 in amino acids: CATLGTSGSVNEQFF. CDR3 nucleotide sequence: TGTGCCACCCTAGGGACTAGCGGGAGCGTAAATGAGCAGTTCTTC.

The gene calls are TRBV10-3 and TRBJ2-3; D not certain. This CDR3 has 14 residues. Germline CDR1 reads ENHRY; CDR2 reads SYGVKD. Trimming took off 2 bases at V and 4 bases at J, with 10 bases between the two ends. In DNA form, the CDR3 reads TGTGCCATCAGTGAGGAACGGGTTCCAGATACGCAGTATTTT. This gives the protein CAISEERVPDTQYF.

The CDR3 spells CASSVRGGSGELFF. CDR3 coding DNA: TGTGCCAGCAGTGTTCGGGGGGGGTCCGGGGAGCTGTTTTTT. J is TRBJ2-2 and V is TRBV27; 8 bases are shared with TRBD2. This CDR3 contains 14 residues. The trim removed 5 bases at V and 6 bases at J, leaving 5 bases unmatched. Germline V lookup: CDR1 MNHEY, CDR2 SMNVEV (reference sequence).

In its sample, this clone is medium-sized. This CDR3 is CASRTGGRNTEAFF. The CDR3 DNA is TGTGCCAGCAGAACAGGGGGCAGGAACACTGAAGCTTTCTTT. The chain has TRBV6-5 and TRBJ1-1; 9 bases line up with TRBD1. There are 14 residues in the CDR3. The ends lost 6 bases at V and 1 base at J; junction bases unmatched: 3. Germline values: CDR1 MNHEY, CDR2 SVGAGI.

The genes are TRBV5-1 and TRBJ1-1; 11 bases are shared with TRBD1. CDR1 SGHRS and CDR2 YFSETQ come from the germline V gene. The CDR3 sequence is 14 residues long. V shed 4 bases, J shed 5 bases, and the junction held 4 bases outside the gene matches. This chain's CDR3 is CASSAGQGATEAFF. The DNA of the CDR3 is TGCGCCAGCAGCGCCGGACAGGGGGCGACTGAAGCTTTCTTT.

The chain is built from TRBV7-6 and TRBJ2-5; 7 bases line up with TRBD1. The CDR3 is 15 residues long. V shed 1 base, J shed 5 bases, and the junction held 7 bases outside the gene matches. Germline loops: CDR1 SGHVS, CDR2 FNYEAQ. The CDR3 region has the DNA TGTGCCAGCAGCTTAGGGGCAGGGGGTAGGGAGACCCAGTACTTC. Translation: CASSLGAGGRETQYF.

The chain couples TRBV28 to TRBJ2-5; no reliable D call. The germline V gene has CDR1 MDHEN and CDR2 SYDVKM. Trimming took 5 bases from V and 4 from J, leaving 5 bases between them. The CDR3 has 11 residues. The CDR3 DNA reads TGTGCCAGCAGTCGAGGAGAGACCCAGTACTTC. The encoded protein is CASSRGETQYF.

The CDR3 DNA reads TGCGCCAGCAGCCAGATACTAGCGGGAGGGCTCCAAGAGACCCAGTACTTC. Translating it yields CASSQILAGGLQETQYF. V is TRBV4-3 and J is TRBJ2-5; 13 nucleotides line up with TRBD2. This CDR3 spans 17 amino acids. Germline V gene data show CDR1 as LGHNA and CDR2 as YSLEER. The J segment lost 1 base and the V segment lost 3 bases, leaving 5 bases of the junction unmatched.

This clone was detected only a few times. This chain links TRBV5-1 with TRBJ2-3; 12 bases match TRBD2. The CDR3 extends over 16 amino acids. V lost 3 bases, J lost 4 bases, and 6 bases stayed unmatched. In germline, CDR1 is SGHRS, CDR2 YFSETQ. This chain's CDR3 is CASSSRLAGASDTQYF. DNA of the CDR3: TGCGCCAGCAGCTCAAGACTAGCGGGAGCATCAGATACGCAGTATTTT.

The count of this clone is one. V is TRBV5-1 and J is TRBJ2-5; 14 positions match TRBD2. V shed 0 bases, J shed 3 bases, and the junction held 4 bases outside the gene matches. The germline V gene encodes CDR1 SGHRS and CDR2 YFSETQ. The CDR3 length is 17 residues. The CDR3 region has the DNA TGCGCCAGCAGCTTGGTCCCGGGACTAGCGGGAGAAGAGACCCAGTACTTC. Residues: CASSLVPGLAGEETQYF.

The V and J genes are TRBV5-1 and TRBJ2-1, with 12 nucleotides matching TRBD2. CDR1 SGHRS and CDR2 YFSETQ come from the germline V gene. Trimming cost V 2 bases and J 10 bases; bases outside gene matches: 7. The CDR3 is 15 residues long. CDR3 DNA sequence: TGCGCCAGCAGCTTAGGACTAGCGGGACCCCTGGAGCAGTTCTTC. This encodes CASSLGLAGPLEQFF.

This clone was seen a single time. The V call is TRBV5-1, the J call TRBJ1-5; 7 bases agree with TRBD1. The J segment lost 0 bases and the V segment lost 4 bases, leaving 4 bases of the junction unmatched. The CDR3 consists of 15 residues. Germline V gene sequence: CDR1 SGHRS, CDR2 YFSETQ. The CDR3 DNA is TGCGCCAGCAGCAGGACAGGCGATAGCAATCAGCCCCAGCATTTT. It translates to CASSRTGDSNQPQHF. Supplemented by reference TRBV5-1 and TRBJ1-5, the full variable domain reads KAGVTQTPRYLIKTRGQQVTLSCSPISGHRSVSWYQQTPGQGLQFLFEYFSETQRNKGNFPGRFSGRQFSNSRSEMNVSTLELGDSALYLCASSRTGDSNQPQHFGDGTRLSIL.

In DNA form, the CDR3 reads TGTGCCAGCAGCTTAGTTATAGCGGGAGTATACAATGAGCAGTTCTTC. The encoded protein is CASSLVIAGVYNEQFF. The chain links TRBV11-2 to TRBJ2-1, with 9 bases lining up with TRBD2. This CDR3 spans 16 amino acids. Germline CDR1 SGHAT, CDR2 FQNNGV. J lost 4 bases, V lost 1 base, and 5 bases had no gene match.

V usage is TRBV19 and J usage is TRBJ1-5, with TRBD1 matching over 9 bases. The germline gives CDR1 LNHDA, CDR2 SQIVND (reference sequence). CDR3 length equals 14 residues. Unmatched junction bases numbered 4, after V lost 3 bases and J lost 7 bases. DNA of the CDR3: TGTGCCAGTAGTATGCCAACAGGGGGCCAGCCCCAGCATTTT. Its translation is CASSMPTGGQPQHF.

The rearrangement uses TRBV9 and TRBJ2-1; perhaps TRBD1 as D (7 bases). The CDR3 sequence is 13 residues long. The germline CDR1 and CDR2 sequences are SGDLS and YYNGEE. Trimming cost V 0 bases and J 11 bases, with 12 bases left between them. In DNA form, the CDR3 reads TGTGCCAGCAGCGTAGGGGGGGACAGCCAGCAGTTCTTC. Its translation is CASSVGGDSQQFF. Filled out from reference TRBV9 and TRBJ2-1, the complete variable domain reads DSGVTQTPKHLITATGQRVTLRCSPRSGDLSVYWYQQSLDQGLQFLIQYYNGEERAKGNILERFSAQQFPDLHSELNLSSLELGDSALYFCASSVGGDSQQFFGPGTRLTVL.

The chain employs TRBV2 and TRBJ2-5; a possible D gene is TRBD1 (5 bases). V gave up 8 bases and J gave up 2 bases, with 12 bases separating them. This CDR3 spans 13 amino acids. Germline values: CDR1 SNHLY, CDR2 FYNNEI. The CDR3, as DNA: TGTGCCAGCGGGGCAACCCGGCAAGAGACCCAGTACTTC. Its translation: CASGATRQETQYF.

The J gene is TRBJ1-5, the V gene TRBV28, with no clear D. The length of the CDR3 is 13 residues. V was pared by 8 bases and J by 7 bases, with 15 bases between. Per the germline V gene, CDR1 is MDHEN and CDR2 is SYDVKM. CDR3 sequence reads: CASAPTIRQPQHF. As DNA, the CDR3 is TGTGCCAGCGCCCCGACAATCAGACAGCCCCAGCATTTT.

This chain links TRBV28 with TRBJ1-3, with D uncertain. Trimming took 6 bases from V and 8 from J, leaving 14 bases between them. CDR3 length equals 13 residues. Germline CDR1 MDHEN, CDR2 SYDVKM. The CDR3 loop is CASSLGGKDTIYF. The CDR3 DNA follows: TGTGCCAGCAGCCTGGGCGGGAAGGACACCATATATTTT.